These 10 T cell receptor beta chains were all obtained from the same sample, sequenced in a study of early T cells in non-severe SARS-CoV-2 infection (dated by TCRdb to 2020 to 2023). The library was produced with 5' RACE. Data came from a NextSeq 500. TCRdb redid the processing of the public reads, applying fastp at Q25 and MiXCR, and retained in-frame beta chains. Each entry is one CDR3 protein sequence, shown with its most common DNA and genes. This sample is represented by 74,000 or so distinct CDR3 sequences; about 9.9% of them were singletons. Jointly, the top ten make up around 4% of the sample. The sample was whole blood. These receptors were collected from an adult who was a healthcare worker with PCR-confirmed SARS-CoV-2 infection or an uninfected control (not recorded which).

This clonotype was picked up many times. The chain joins TRBV11-2 to TRBJ2-7; D unresolved. V was shortened by 5 bases and J by 0 bases, with 11 bases between the two germline ends. The CDR3 is 14 residues long. Germline loops: CDR1 SGHAT, CDR2 FQNNGV. CDR3 DNA: TGTGCCAGCAGCCCTATAGCCCTCTCCTACGAGCAGTACTTC. It encodes CASSPIALSYEQYF.

This clonotype has only a few counts. J is TRBJ1-2 and V is TRBV29-1; TRBD1 matches 8 bases. Germline values: CDR1 SQVTM, CDR2 ANQGSEA. The J segment lost 7 bases and the V segment lost 4 bases, leaving 11 bases of the junction unmatched. The CDR3 is 14 amino acids. The CDR3 DNA sequence: TGCAGCGTTGCACTACAGGGGGGATTTGGTGGCTACACCTTC. It yields the protein CSVALQGGFGGYTF.

This clonotype was seen many times. The chain has TRBV6-5 and TRBJ2-1; D unclear. V was clipped by 2 bases and J by 6 bases, with 2 bases between them. Germline V gives CDR1 MNHEY, CDR2 SVGAGI. This CDR3 is 11 amino acids long. Here the CDR3 DNA reads TGTGCCAGCAGTTACAGCAATGAGCAGTTCTTC. Protein: CASSYSNEQFF.

The chain links TRBV12-3 or TRBV12-4 to TRBJ1-2; 7 nucleotides agree with TRBD1. The junction had 6 bases not matched to a gene; V was cut back by 7 bases and J by 1 base. This CDR3 spans 14 amino acids. The CDR3 spells CASKGDSLNYGYTF. CDR3 coding DNA: TGTGCCAGCAAGGGGGACAGCCTTAACTATGGCTACACCTTC.

This clonotype was found many times. The chain has TRBV2 and TRBJ1-6; TRBD1 matches at 8 bases. CDR3 length: 14 amino acids. Germline V CDR1 and CDR2: SNHLY, FYNNEI. V was clipped by 6 bases and J by 6 bases; unmatched bases: 4. CDR3 in amino acids: CASRGQETNSPLHF. The DNA of the CDR3 is TGTGCCAGCAGGGGACAGGAGACTAATTCACCCCTCCACTTT.

This clonotype was seen more than once but under ten times. The gene calls are TRBV4-2 and TRBJ2-1; TRBD1 might be the D (5 bases). Germline V CDR1 and CDR2: LGHNA, YNFKEQ. The CDR3 loop spans 16 amino acids. The V and J ends lost 1 base and 3 bases respectively, with 13 bases between them. CDR3 DNA sequence: TGTGCCAGCAGCCAAGTATGGGGCCTTGGCTACAATGAGCAGTTCTTC. Translating gives CASSQVWGLGYNEQFF.

The chain links TRBV12-3 or TRBV12-4 to TRBJ2-1; 11 bases align to TRBD2. The junction had 7 bases not matched to a gene; V was cut back by 6 bases and J by 9 bases. The length of the CDR3 is 14 residues. The CDR3, as DNA: TGTGCCAGCAGCAGGACTAGCGGGCCCGGTGAGCAGTTCTTC. Its protein product is CASSRTSGPGEQFF.

This clonotype was recorded a few times. The chain links TRBV7-9 to TRBJ2-7, with 9 bases identical to TRBD1. Trimming at V came to 4 bases and at J to 4 bases, leaving 8 bases not matched to a gene. CDR3 length: 15 residues. CDR1 is SEHNR and CDR2 is FQNEAQ in the germline V gene (reference sequence). The CDR3 is CASSSSGTGRYEQYF. CDR3 in DNA: TGTGCCAGCAGCTCGTCCGGGACAGGGAGATACGAGCAGTACTTC.

In this sample, this clonotype turned up a few times. This chain links TRBV5-1 with TRBJ2-5, with TRBD1 as a possible D gene (5 bases). Germline V CDR1 and CDR2: SGHRS, YFSETQ. The ends were cut back, 3 bases at V and 4 bases at J, with 16 bases in the middle. This CDR3 spans 15 amino acids. The CDR3, as DNA: TGCGCCAGCAGCTCGTTAGGGGATGGCGTAGAGACCCAGTACTTC. Encoded protein: CASSSLGDGVETQYF.

There are many counts of this clonotype. The genes are TRBV29-1 and TRBJ2-1, with TRBD1 matching 7 bases. V shed 3 bases and J 0 bases; nucleotides not matched to a gene: 5. The CDR3 consists of 15 residues. Germline-derived CDR1 and CDR2 are SQVTM and ANQGSEA. As DNA, the CDR3 is TGCAGCGTTGAGGGGCCAGGGGGCTCCTACAATGAGCAGTTCTTC. It codes for CSVEGPGGSYNEQFF.